Below are 5 T cell receptor beta chains sequenced from a single sample in a study of T cells in Graves' hyperthyroidism and ophthalmopathy. Regions amplified from RNA transcripts were the TCR beta CDR3 regions. During a first-round RT-PCR of the TCR CDR3, the HTBI primer set was used. TCRdb used MiXCR to reprocess the multiplex PCR reads, holding one entry per CDR3 protein. The profile shows about 600,000 distinct CDR3 sequences, more than 15% of them singletons. What was sequenced was blood. The receptors here all came from a woman aged 40 to 55 with Graves' ophthalmopathy.

This clonotype has ten or more counts. The chain carries TRBV20-1 and TRBJ1-1; 7 bases fit TRBD1. The CDR3 length is 13 residues. Germline V CDR1 and CDR2: DFQATT, SNEGSKA (reference sequence). V was clipped by 7 bases and J by 4 bases; unmatched bases: 9. CDR3 bases: TGCAGTGTTAGGGGGCCAGGGGGCACTGAAGCTTTCTTT. This sequence encodes CSVRGPGGTEAFF.

In its sample, this clonotype was seen many times. This rearrangement joins TRBV5-1 to TRBJ2-1; TRBD1 agrees at 8 bases. J lost 6 bases, V lost 2 bases, and 10 bases had no gene match. Germline CDR1 and CDR2: SGHRS and YFSETQ. The CDR3 has 16 residues. As DNA, the CDR3 is TGCGCCAGCAGCTTCTTATTAGGACAGGGTATCAATGAGCAGTTCTTC. Its protein product is CASSFLLGQGINEQFF.

CDR3 sequence: CASSGTAATNYGYTF. CDR3 coding DNA: TGTGCCAGCAGCGGGACCGCCGCCACTAACTATGGCTACACCTTC. V usage is TRBV9 and J usage is TRBJ1-2; no clear D. V was shortened by 3 bases and J by 0 bases, with 12 bases between the two germline ends. The length of the CDR3 is 15 residues. Germline V gives CDR1 SGDLS, CDR2 YYNGEE.

This clonotype showed up just a few times. CDR3 coding DNA: TGTGCCTGGAGTGCAGAGTTAACCGGCGAGCAGTACTTC. This gives the protein CAWSAELTGEQYF. The genes are TRBV30 and TRBJ2-7; D is uncertain. V lost 1 base and J lost 6, with 13 bases in between. This CDR3 has 13 amino acids. Germline V gives CDR1 GTSNPN, CDR2 SVGIG (reference sequence). The complete variable domain, with remaining parts taken from reference TRBV30 and TRBJ2-7, reads SQTIHQWPATLVQPVGSPLSLECTVEGTSNPNLYWYRQAAGRGLQLLFYSVGIGQISSEVPQNLSASRPQDRQFILSSKKLLLSDSGFYLCAWSAELTGEQYFGPGTRLTVT.

This clonotype was detected ten times or more. This sequence joins TRBV2 and TRBJ2-7, with 8 positions matching TRBD1. From germline, CDR1 is SNHLY and CDR2 FYNNEI. The V gene end was trimmed by 3 bases and the J gene end by 3 bases; junction bases not matched to a gene: 4. The CDR3 sequence is 14 residues long. CDR3 DNA sequence: TGTGCCAGCAGTGAGGGGACAGGAGACTACGAGCAGTACTTC. This translates into CASSEGTGDYEQYF.